This T cell receptor (beta chain) is drawn from a study of T cell responses to AZD1222 COVID-19 vaccine. Libraries were prepared by immunoSEQ multiplex PCR; TCRdb keeps only in-frame clonotypes and omits some of them. The table includes approximately 170,000 clones, 80% to 90% detected once. This CDR3 is 16 amino acids long. Germline loops: CDR1 MNHEY, CDR2 SVGAGI. With 2 bases removed from V and 1 base from J, the gap between germline ends came to 14 bases. The source is an adult in good health. Material: peripheral blood, obtained on day 0 of AZD1222 vaccination. The genes are TRBV6-5 and TRBJ1-1; no reliable D call. For the CDR3, the DNA is TGTGCCAGCAGTTACATCTCGATGTTACGGAACACTGAAGCTTTCTTT. This sequence encodes CASSYISMLRNTEAFF.